The 20 T cell receptor beta chains below come from one sample, sequenced in a study of T cell responses to AZD1222 COVID-19 vaccine. This table comes from immunoSEQ multiplex PCR, and its TCRdb copy is limited to in-frame clones, with some not included. The sample lists about 100,000 clones; more than 70% were seen once. This sample comprised peripheral blood, obtained on day 0 of MenACWY control vaccination. These receptors all come from an adult in good health.

This chain uses TRBV10-3 with TRBJ2-5; D possibly corresponds to TRBD1 (6 bases). Trimming removed 2 bases from V and 4 bases from J, with 14 bases in between. The CDR3 covers 15 residues. In germline, CDR1 is ENHRY, CDR2 SYGVKD. As DNA, the CDR3 is TGTGCCATCAGTGAGCAGGGGCAAGGCCGAGAGACCCAGTACTTC. Amino acid sequence: CAISEQGQGRETQYF.

This chain connects TRBV6-5 to TRBJ1-2, with a weak D call TRBD1 (6 bases). V was cut by 2 bases and J by 2 bases, with 15 bases left in between. This CDR3 has 16 residues. The germline V gene has CDR1 MNHEY and CDR2 SVGAGI. DNA for the CDR3: TGTGCCAGCAGTTACGACGTGGGGGCCGCCAACTATGGCTACACCTTC. Protein sequence: CASSYDVGAANYGYTF.

This rearrangement joins TRBV7-5 to TRBJ2-3; TRBD2 is the table's D call and was not checked against the DNA. TRBV7-5 is noted as a pseudogene. The length of the CDR3 is 19 residues. In nucleotides, the CDR3 is TGTGCCAGAAGCGCGACCGGGACTAGTAGGAGTACTAGCACAGATACGCAGTATTTT. Its translation is CARSATGTSRSTSTDTQYF.

The V and J genes are TRBV30 and TRBJ2-7; possible D gene TRBD2, 6 bases. Trimming removed 8 bases from V and 5 bases from J, with 13 bases in between. CDR3 size: 11 residues. Germline V lookup: CDR1 GTSNPN, CDR2 SVGIG (reference sequence). The CDR3 DNA reads TGTGCCCAAGGAGGGGTCGACGAGCAGTACTTC. Translating it yields CAQGGVDEQYF.

V is TRBV9 and J is TRBJ1-5, with a possible D match to TRBD1 (5 bases). The CDR3 is 15 amino acids. The V gene's germline CDR1 is SGDLS and CDR2 YYNGEE. Trimming cost V 4 bases and J 1 base, with 12 bases left between them. CDR3 nucleotide sequence: TGTGCCAGCAGCCCTGGGGGGGGGAGCAATCAGCCCCAGCATTTT. Translation: CASSPGGGSNQPQHF.

The chain is built from TRBV5-4 and TRBJ2-3; D may be TRBD2 (7 bases). The germline gives CDR1 SGHNT, CDR2 YYREEE (reference sequence). CDR3 length: 14 amino acids. With 4 bases removed from V and 4 bases from J, the gap between germline ends came to 13 bases. DNA of the CDR3: TGTGCCAGCAGCCCCGCGGGGGCGGCAGATACGCAGTATTTT. Translating gives CASSPAGAADTQYF. Together with reference TRBV5-4 and TRBJ2-3, the CDR3 gives the full variable domain: ETGVTQSPTHLIKTRGQQVTLRCSSQSGHNTVSWYQQALGQGPQFIFQYYREEENGRGNFPPRFSGLQFPNYSSELNVNALELDDSALYLCASSPAGAADTQYFGPGTRLTVL.

The count of this clone is one. The chain recombines TRBV28 with TRBJ1-1; D not certain. Trimming left V 2 bases short and J 6 bases short, with 10 bases between. The CDR3 extends over 13 amino acids. The germline gives CDR1 MDHEN, CDR2 SYDVKM. The DNA for the CDR3 is TGTGCCAGCAGTTTAGGGGTTGGGTCTGAAGCTTTCTTT. As protein: CASSLGVGSEAFF.

The chain uses TRBV4-1 and TRBJ2-1; TRBD2 might be the D (6 bases). Per the germline V gene, CDR1 is MGHRA and CDR2 is YSYEKL. This CDR3 region has 12 residues. With 3 bases removed from V and 9 bases from J, the gap between germline ends came to 9 bases. Written as DNA, the CDR3 is TGCGCCAGCAGCCACCGGGGGACTGAGCAGTTCTTC. It specifies CASSHRGTEQFF.

The CDR3 here is CASSFTGANTEAFF. In DNA form, the CDR3 reads TGTGCCAGCAGTTTCACAGGGGCGAACACTGAAGCTTTCTTT. The rearrangement links TRBV6-5 to TRBJ1-1; 7 bases are a match to TRBD1. Germline lookup yields CDR1 MNHEY and CDR2 SVGAGI. This CDR3 comprises 14 residues. The junction had 3 bases not matched to a gene; V was cut back by 4 bases and J by 1 base.

V and J are TRBV4-1 and TRBJ1-5, with 8 bases identical to TRBD1. The CDR3 loop spans 14 amino acids. The germline V gene encodes CDR1 MGHRA and CDR2 YSYEKL. V gave up 5 bases and J gave up 2 bases; unmatched junction bases: 2. The CDR3 is CASSLQGGNQPQHF. The CDR3 DNA is TGCGCCAGCAGCTTACAGGGGGGCAATCAGCCCCAGCATTTT.

This chain connects TRBV7-2 to TRBJ2-5; no reliable D call. This CDR3 is built from 17 residues. Looked up from germline, CDR1 is SGHTA and CDR2 is FQGNSA. Trimming took off 1 base at V and 0 bases at J, with 15 bases between the two ends. CDR3 sequence reads: CASSLEFGRKYQETQYF. The CDR3 coding sequence is TGTGCCAGCAGCTTAGAGTTTGGAAGGAAATACCAAGAGACCCAGTACTTC. Full variable domain (missing parts from reference TRBV7-2 and TRBJ2-5): GAGVSQSPSNKVTEKGKDVELRCDPISGHTALYWYRQSLGQGLEFLIYFQGNSAPDKSGLPSDRFSAERTGGSVSTLTIQRTQQEDSAVYLCASSLEFGRKYQETQYFGPGTRLLVL.

This clone was observed a handful of times. The chain has TRBV7-3 and TRBJ1-3; D gene unclear. CDR3 length: 14 residues. V was cut by 1 base and J by 4 bases, with 8 bases left in between. Germline CDR1 is SGHTA and CDR2 is FQGTGA. The chain's CDR3 is CASSLSGLGNTIYF. The CDR3 nucleotides are TGTGCCAGCAGCTTAAGTGGGCTCGGAAACACCATATATTTT.

Only one count was recorded for this clone. The CDR3 nucleotides are TGCGCCAGCACCCCCGGGGGGTTGAACACTGAAGCTTTCTTT. Protein sequence: CASTPGGLNTEAFF. The rearrangement joins TRBV5-1 to TRBJ1-1, with D possibly matching TRBD1 (5 bases). The CDR3 has 14 residues. Trimming took off 6 bases at V and 0 bases at J, with 12 bases between the two ends. The germline V gene encodes CDR1 SGHRS and CDR2 YFSETQ.

V and J are TRBV7-2 and TRBJ2-3, with D uncertain. The CDR3 has 15 residues. Trimming took off 3 bases at V and 1 base at J, with 11 bases between the two ends. In germline, CDR1 is SGHTA, CDR2 FQGNSA. CDR3 residues: CASSFLRAGTDTQYF. CDR3 coding DNA: TGTGCCAGCAGCTTTTTGCGTGCGGGCACAGATACGCAGTATTTT.

V is TRBV6-1 and J is TRBJ1-1; the D gene is possibly TRBD1 (6 bases). The CDR3 consists of 13 residues. Deletions cut 0 bases from V and 10 bases from J, with 12 bases between. Germline assignment: CDR1 MNHNS and CDR2 SASEGT. This chain's CDR3 is CASSEAQGFPAFF. The CDR3 DNA is TGTGCCAGCAGTGAAGCGCAGGGGTTTCCAGCTTTCTTT.

This clone was picked up one time. The rearrangement joins TRBV6-5 to TRBJ2-5, with 9 bases aligning to TRBD1. The CDR3 consists of 14 residues. Germline V gene data show CDR1 as MNHEY and CDR2 as SVGAGI. Trimming at V came to 6 bases and at J to 5 bases, leaving 7 bases not matched to a gene. CDR3 in amino acids: CASRDRGRSETQYF. In DNA form, the CDR3 reads TGTGCCAGCAGGGACAGGGGAAGGAGCGAGACCCAGTACTTC.

This clone was observed a single time. The chain joins TRBV9 to TRBJ2-1; 13 bases align to TRBD2. V was pared by 4 bases and J by 1 base, with 5 bases of the junction left unmatched. The CDR3 extends over 17 amino acids. CDR1 SGDLS and CDR2 YYNGEE come from the germline V gene. CDR3 DNA sequence: TGTGCCAGCAGCAGCTCACTAGCGGGGGGGTCCTACAATGAGCAGTTCTTC. Its translation is CASSSSLAGGSYNEQFF.

J is TRBJ1-5 and V is TRBV18, with a possible D match to TRBD1 (5 bases). The germline V gene has CDR1 KGHSH and CDR2 LQKENI. V was shortened by 3 bases and J by 2 bases, with 11 bases between the two germline ends. The CDR3 covers 15 residues. Written as DNA, the CDR3 is TGTGCCAGCTCACCGGTGGGGACTCGCAATCAGCCCCAGCATTTT. This codes for CASSPVGTRNQPQHF.

In DNA form, the CDR3 reads TGTGCCAGCAGTTACTCGGGGGAATGGGCCGAAAAACTGTTTTTT. It translates to CASSYSGEWAEKLFF. This sequence joins TRBV6-5 and TRBJ1-4; D is perhaps TRBD1 (5 bases). The CDR3 is made up of 15 amino acids. V was shortened by 0 bases and J by 8 bases, with 13 bases between the two germline ends. Germline V gene lookup returns CDR1 MNHEY and CDR2 SVGAGI.

CDR3 region: CASSPVGGGHQPQHF. The DNA for the CDR3 is TGTGCCAGCAGCCCGGTAGGGGGGGGGCATCAGCCCCAGCATTTT. The chain uses TRBV28 and TRBJ1-5; D possibly corresponds to TRBD1 (6 bases). The CDR3 is made up of 15 amino acids. Germline values: CDR1 MDHEN, CDR2 SYDVKM. Trimming took 6 bases from V and 5 from J, leaving 17 bases between them. Full variable domain (rest looked up from reference TRBV28 and TRBJ1-5): DVKVTQSSRYLVKRTGEKVFLECVQDMDHENMFWYRQDPGLGLRLIYFSYDVKMKEKGDIPEGYSVSREKKERFSLILESASTNQTSMYLCASSPVGGGHQPQHFGDGTRLSIL.